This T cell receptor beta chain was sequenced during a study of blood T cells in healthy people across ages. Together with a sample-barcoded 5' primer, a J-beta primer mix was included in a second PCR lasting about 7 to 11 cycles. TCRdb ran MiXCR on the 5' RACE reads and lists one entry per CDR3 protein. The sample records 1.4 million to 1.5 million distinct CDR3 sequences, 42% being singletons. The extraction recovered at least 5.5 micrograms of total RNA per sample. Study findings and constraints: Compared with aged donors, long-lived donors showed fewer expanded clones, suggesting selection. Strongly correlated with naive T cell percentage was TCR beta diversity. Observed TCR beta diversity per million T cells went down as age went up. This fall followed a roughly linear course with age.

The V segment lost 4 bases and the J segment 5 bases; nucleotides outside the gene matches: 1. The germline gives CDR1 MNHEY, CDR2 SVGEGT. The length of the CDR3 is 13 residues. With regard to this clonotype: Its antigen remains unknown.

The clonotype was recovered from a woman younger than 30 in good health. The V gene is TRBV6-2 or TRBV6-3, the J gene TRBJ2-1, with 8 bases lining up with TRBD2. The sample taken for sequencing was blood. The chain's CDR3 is CASSWGLDNEQFF. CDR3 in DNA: TGTGCCAGCAGTTGGGGACTAGACAATGAGCAGTTCTTC.